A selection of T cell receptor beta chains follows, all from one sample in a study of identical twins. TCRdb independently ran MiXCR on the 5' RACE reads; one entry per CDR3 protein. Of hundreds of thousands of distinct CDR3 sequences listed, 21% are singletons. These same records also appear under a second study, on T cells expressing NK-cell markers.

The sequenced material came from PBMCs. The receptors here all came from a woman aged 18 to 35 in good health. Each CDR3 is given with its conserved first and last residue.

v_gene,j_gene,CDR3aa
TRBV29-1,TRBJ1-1,CSVETRNTEAFF
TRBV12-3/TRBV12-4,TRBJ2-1,CASSRPLASGASEQFF
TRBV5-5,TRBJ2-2,CASSLGLAENTGELFF
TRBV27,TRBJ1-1,CASRIGRTGNTEAFF
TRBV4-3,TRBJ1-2,CASSQERQGYGYTF
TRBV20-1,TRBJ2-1,CSANPAGKKANEQFF
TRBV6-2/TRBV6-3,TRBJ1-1,CASSYGQGATEAFF
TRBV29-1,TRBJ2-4,CSVVGHHNIQYF
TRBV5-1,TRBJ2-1,CASSLAWTSGDNEQFF
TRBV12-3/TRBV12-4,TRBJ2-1,CASSPTSTYNEQFF
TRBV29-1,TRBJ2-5,CSVWTGVFQETQYF
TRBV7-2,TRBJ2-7,CASSSVLGSEQYF
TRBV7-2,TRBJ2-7,CASSDWTGGYYEQYF
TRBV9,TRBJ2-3,CASSVGGRGTDTQYF
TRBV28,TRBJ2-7,CASSSDRGKDEQYF